Each of the 20 T cell receptor beta chains below was sequenced from the same sample in a study of vaccination and CD4 T cells after COVID-19. Noted treatment: approximately 10-day PBMC culture with coronavirus spike peptide pools or control peptides (ViraFEST assay). Which antigens these TCRs recognize remains unknown. The Oncomine TCR Beta short-read assay was applied to DNA of cultured CD4+ T cells. TCRdb redid the calling of the PCR reads with MiXCR, one entry per CDR3 protein. Here the sample spans fewer than 8,000 distinct CDR3 sequences, 51% being singletons. Sequenced sample: CD4+ T cells from blood, cultured in vitro. Source of these receptors: a human donor who had recovered from COVID-19.

This clonotype came up a few times. V is TRBV28 and J is TRBJ1-2; 7 positions match TRBD1. The trim removed 8 bases at V and 8 bases at J, leaving 14 bases unmatched. This CDR3 is built from 14 residues. The germline gives CDR1 MDHEN, CDR2 SYDVKM. The DNA for the CDR3 is TGTGCCAGCGGTAGAATCGGGACAGAAGCGGGCTACACCTTC. Translation: CASGRIGTEAGYTF.

V and J are TRBV6-1 and TRBJ2-7; 10 nucleotides agree with TRBD1. Germline V gene data show CDR1 as MNHNS and CDR2 as SASEGT. The CDR3 sequence is 14 residues long. Trimming at V came to 8 bases and at J to 0 bases, leaving 4 bases not matched to a gene. The CDR3 loop reads CASGGQGTSYEQYF. Written as DNA, the CDR3 is TGTGCCAGCGGGGGACAGGGGACCTCCTACGAGCAGTACTTC.

The chain uses TRBV30 and TRBJ2-2, with 7 bases aligning to TRBD1. Germline CDR1 is GTSNPN and CDR2 is SVGIG (reference sequence). CDR3 size: 15 residues. V trimming: 0 bases; J trimming: 5 bases; junction bases outside the gene matches: 6. CDR3 in DNA: TGTGCCTGGAGTGTTTGGACAGGATTTACCGGGGAGCTGTTTTTT. Protein: CAWSVWTGFTGELFF.

The V call is TRBV28, the J call TRBJ2-2; 7 bases line up with TRBD1. With V trimmed by 6 bases and J by 3 bases, 7 bases remained unmatched. This CDR3 has 15 amino acids. Per the germline V gene, CDR1 is MDHEN and CDR2 is SYDVKM. The CDR3 region is CASRLDREHTGELFF. CDR3 DNA sequence: TGTGCCAGCAGACTTGACAGGGAGCACACCGGGGAGCTGTTTTTT.

The rearrangement uses TRBV6-1 and TRBJ1-6; 7 bases are a match to TRBD1. The CDR3 sequence is 13 residues long. Per the germline V gene, CDR1 is MNHNS and CDR2 is SASEGT. V trimming: 10 bases; J trimming: 7 bases; junction bases outside the gene matches: 7. CDR3 nucleotides: TGTGCCACCGACAGGGTGGAAAATTCACCCCTCCACTTT. Amino acid sequence: CATDRVENSPLHF.

The chain links TRBV19 to TRBJ1-5; tentative D call: TRBD1 (5 bases). Trimming removed 3 bases at V and 6 bases at J, with 15 bases between. The CDR3 is made up of 15 amino acids. Germline V gene data show CDR1 as LNHDA and CDR2 as SQIVND (reference sequence). The CDR3 region is CASSIRVGAGQPQHF. The CDR3 DNA reads TGTGCCAGTAGTATCAGGGTAGGGGCGGGTCAGCCCCAGCATTTT. The full variable domain, its missing parts supplied by reference TRBV19 and TRBJ1-5, is DGGITQSPKYLFRKEGQNVTLSCEQNLNHDAMYWYRQDPGQGLRLIYYSQIVNDFQKGDIAEGYSVSREKKESFPLTVTSAQKNPTAFYLCASSIRVGAGQPQHFGDGTRLSIL.

The rearrangement uses TRBV20-1 and TRBJ2-3; the match to TRBD2 covers 10 bases. The germline V gene has CDR1 DFQATT and CDR2 SNEGSKA (reference sequence). The CDR3 has 17 amino acids. The J segment lost 3 bases and the V segment lost 3 bases, leaving 12 bases of the junction unmatched. The CDR3, as DNA: TGCAGTGCTAGGGCCTCGGGGCAGCGGGGGGGGACAGATACGCAGTATTTT. It codes for CSARASGQRGGTDTQYF.

The J gene is TRBJ1-2, the V gene TRBV9; the D gene is possibly TRBD1 (6 bases). The CDR3 loop spans 17 amino acids. CDR1 and CDR2 from the germline V gene are SGDLS and YYNGEE. V gave up 4 bases and J gave up 0 bases, with 19 bases separating them. CDR3 loop: CASSPKVGGLANYGYTF. The CDR3 DNA follows: TGTGCCAGCAGCCCCAAAGTCGGGGGGCTAGCTAACTATGGCTACACCTTC.

In this sample, this clonotype turned up once. V gene TRBV7-2 combines with J gene TRBJ2-7, with 10 bases identical to TRBD1. CDR1 SGHTA and CDR2 FQGNSA come from the germline V gene. With 1 base clipped from V and 6 bases from J, the junction kept 3 bases outside the gene matches. The CDR3 length is 14 residues. The CDR3 DNA sequence: TGTGCCAGCAGCTTAGAGGGGACAGGGGTCGAGCAGTACTTC. This sequence encodes CASSLEGTGVEQYF.

CDR3 region: CASTPDRGSGYTF. CDR3 coding DNA: TGTGCCAGCACCCCGGACAGGGGAAGCGGCTACACCTTC. V gene TRBV10-3 combines with J gene TRBJ1-2, with TRBD1 matching 9 bases. There are 13 residues in the CDR3. The V gene's germline CDR1 is ENHRY and CDR2 SYGVKD. The V and J ends lost 10 bases and 8 bases, in that order; junction bases with no gene match: 11.

The count of this clonotype is one. The chain links TRBV7-9 to TRBJ1-5; 11 bases align to TRBD1. Germline CDR1 and CDR2: SEHNR and FQNEAQ (reference sequence). This CDR3 comprises 15 residues. The junction had 6 bases not matched to a gene; V was cut back by 5 bases and J by 6 bases. In DNA, the CDR3 is TGTGCCAGCAGCCACGGGACAGGGGGTTTTCAGCCCCAGCATTTT. Translation gives CASSHGTGGFQPQHF.

The chain links TRBV27 to TRBJ1-6; TRBD1 agrees at 8 bases. The CDR3 is 13 residues long. CDR1 is MNHEY and CDR2 is SMNVEV in the germline V gene (reference sequence). With V trimmed by 6 bases and J by 7 bases, 2 bases remained unmatched. The CDR3 region has the DNA TGTGCCAGCAGGACAGGGGTAAATTCACCCCTCCACTTT. This encodes CASRTGVNSPLHF.

The chain recombines TRBV20-1 with TRBJ1-1; D perhaps matches TRBD1 (5 bases). Germline V gives CDR1 DFQATT, CDR2 SNEGSKA (reference sequence). The V end lost 1 base, the J end lost 5 bases, and 11 bases lay between the germline ends. This CDR3 is 13 amino acids long. This CDR3 is CSARGLGVTEAFF. The DNA of the CDR3 is TGCAGTGCTAGAGGGTTGGGGGTTACTGAAGCTTTCTTT.

The J gene is TRBJ1-3, the V gene TRBV9; D remains unclear. The germline CDR1 and CDR2 sequences are SGDLS and YYNGEE. This CDR3 is built from 14 residues. V lost 0 bases to trimming and J lost 0 bases, with 4 bases between them. This CDR3 is CASSVVSSGNTIYF. In DNA, the CDR3 is TGTGCCAGCAGCGTAGTATCCTCTGGAAACACCATATATTTT. Combining the CDR3 with reference TRBV9 and TRBJ1-3 gives the whole variable domain DSGVTQTPKHLITATGQRVTLRCSPRSGDLSVYWYQQSLDQGLQFLIQYYNGEERAKGNILERFSAQQFPDLHSELNLSSLELGDSALYFCASSVVSSGNTIYFGEGSWLTVV.

CDR3 loop: CASSDGMASTDTQYF. DNA for the CDR3: TGTGCCAGCAGTGACGGAATGGCTAGCACAGATACGCAGTATTTT. The rearrangement joins TRBV2 to TRBJ2-3; D is uncertain. CDR1 is SNHLY and CDR2 is FYNNEI in the germline V gene. Trimming cost V 3 bases and J 0 bases, with 10 bases left between them. This CDR3 spans 15 amino acids.

The genes are TRBV20-1 and TRBJ2-3; D possibly corresponds to TRBD1 (5 bases). With 0 bases removed from V and 6 bases from J, the gap between germline ends came to 16 bases. Germline assignment: CDR1 DFQATT and CDR2 SNEGSKA (reference sequence). The CDR3 covers 15 residues. This chain's CDR3 is CSARDSKGPGDTQYF. As DNA, the CDR3 is TGCAGTGCTAGAGATTCCAAGGGGCCTGGGGATACGCAGTATTTT.

The chain links TRBV29-1 to TRBJ1-2, with D maybe TRBD1 (6 bases). The CDR3 sequence is 11 residues long. Germline CDR1 reads SQVTM; CDR2 reads ANQGSEA. Deletions cut 7 bases from V and 6 bases from J, with 12 bases between. The CDR3 sequence is CSAQGLDGYTF. Written as DNA, the CDR3 is TGCAGCGCACAGGGTCTGGATGGCTACACCTTC.

This rearrangement joins TRBV7-3 to TRBJ2-1; 7 nucleotides match TRBD2. CDR1 and CDR2 from the germline V gene are SGHTA and FQGTGA. Losses at the gene ends were 5 bases for V and 8 bases for J; bases not matched to a gene: 6. The CDR3 loop spans 13 amino acids. In DNA, the CDR3 is TGTGCCAGCAGCCGGACTAGGAGGCATGAGCAGTTCTTC. Translated, it gives CASSRTRRHEQFF.

This clonotype has just a few counts. The chain is built from TRBV21-1 and TRBJ2-5; the table's D call of TRBD1 was not tested on the DNA. TRBV21-1 is classified as a pseudogene. CDR3 length: 13 amino acids. The CDR3 reads CASRTGRDETQYF. The CDR3 region has the DNA TGTGCCAGCAGAACCGGGCGGGACGAGACCCAGTACTTC.

The chain is built from TRBV27 and TRBJ1-5; D is possibly TRBD1 (5 bases). Trimming cost V 0 bases and J 1 base, with 10 bases left between them. The CDR3 spans 16 residues. CDR1 is MNHEY, CDR2 SMNVEV, per germline (reference sequence). The CDR3 sequence: CASSLSPDTSNQPQHF. For the CDR3, the DNA is TGTGCCAGCAGTTTATCGCCGGACACAAGCAATCAGCCCCAGCATTTT.